This T cell receptor beta chain was recovered during a study of blood T cell repertoires in COVID-19. The repertoire was sequenced with immunoSEQ multiplex PCR; TCRdb's copy has only in-frame clones and lacks some. Of over 250,000 clones listed, about nine tenths are singletons. The V gene lost 5 bases and the J gene lost 8 bases, with 9 bases spanning the gap. Germline values: CDR1 SGHAT, CDR2 FQNNGV. This CDR3 contains 12 residues. This sequence joins TRBV11-2 and TRBJ2-2; D unclear. Sequencing was carried out using peripheral blood. The sequence was collected from a person under 35 with COVID-19, enrolled during active disease. CDR3 in amino acids: CASSPPDGELFF. The CDR3, as DNA: TGTGCCAGCAGCCCCCCAGATGGGGAGCTGTTTTTT.